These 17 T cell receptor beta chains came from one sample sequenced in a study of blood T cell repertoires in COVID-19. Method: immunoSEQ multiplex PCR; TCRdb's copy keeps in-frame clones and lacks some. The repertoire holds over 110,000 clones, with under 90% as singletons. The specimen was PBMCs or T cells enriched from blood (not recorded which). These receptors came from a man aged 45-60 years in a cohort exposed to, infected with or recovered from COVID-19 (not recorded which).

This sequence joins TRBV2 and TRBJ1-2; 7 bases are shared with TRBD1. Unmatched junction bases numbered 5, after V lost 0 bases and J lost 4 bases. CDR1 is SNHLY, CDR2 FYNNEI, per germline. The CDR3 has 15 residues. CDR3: CASSEALQGVYGYTF. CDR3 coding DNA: TGTGCCAGCAGTGAAGCGCTTCAGGGGGTCTATGGCTACACCTTC.

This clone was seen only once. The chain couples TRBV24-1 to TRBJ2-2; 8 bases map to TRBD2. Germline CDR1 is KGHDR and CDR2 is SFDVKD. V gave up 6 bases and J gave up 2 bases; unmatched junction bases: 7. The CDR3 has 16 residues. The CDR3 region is CATSSVTSDNTGELFF. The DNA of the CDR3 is TGTGCCACCAGTTCGGTGACTAGCGACAACACCGGGGAGCTGTTTTTT.

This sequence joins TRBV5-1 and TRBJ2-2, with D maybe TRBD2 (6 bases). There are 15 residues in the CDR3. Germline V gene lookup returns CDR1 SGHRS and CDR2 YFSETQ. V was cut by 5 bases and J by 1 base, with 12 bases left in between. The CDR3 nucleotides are TGCGCCAGCAGAAGGGAGGTTCAGAACACCGGGGAGCTGTTTTTT. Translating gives CASRREVQNTGELFF.

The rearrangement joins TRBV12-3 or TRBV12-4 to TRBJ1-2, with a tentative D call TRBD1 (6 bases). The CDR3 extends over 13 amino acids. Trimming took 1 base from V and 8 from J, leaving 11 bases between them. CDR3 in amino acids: CASSLEAGAGYTF. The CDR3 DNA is TGTGCCAGCAGTTTAGAGGCGGGGGCCGGCTACACCTTC.

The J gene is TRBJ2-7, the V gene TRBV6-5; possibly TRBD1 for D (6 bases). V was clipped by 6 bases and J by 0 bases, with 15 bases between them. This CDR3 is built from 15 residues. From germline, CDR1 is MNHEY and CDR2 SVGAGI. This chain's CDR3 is CASRRGTPTSYEQYF. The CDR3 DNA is TGTGCCAGCAGAAGAGGGACACCGACCTCCTACGAGCAGTACTTC.

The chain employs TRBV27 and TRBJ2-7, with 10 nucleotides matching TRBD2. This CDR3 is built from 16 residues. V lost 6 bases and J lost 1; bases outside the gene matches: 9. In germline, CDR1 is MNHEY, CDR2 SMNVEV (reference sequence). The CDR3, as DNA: TGTGCCAGCAGGACGTTTCCAGCGGGGGGGTCCTACGAGCAGTACTTC. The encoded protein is CASRTFPAGGSYEQYF.

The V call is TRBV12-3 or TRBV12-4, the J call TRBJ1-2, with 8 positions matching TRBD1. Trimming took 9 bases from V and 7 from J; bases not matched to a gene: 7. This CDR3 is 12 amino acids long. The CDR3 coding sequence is TGTGCCAGTTCTGGGACAGGTCCTGGCTACACCTTC. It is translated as CASSGTGPGYTF.

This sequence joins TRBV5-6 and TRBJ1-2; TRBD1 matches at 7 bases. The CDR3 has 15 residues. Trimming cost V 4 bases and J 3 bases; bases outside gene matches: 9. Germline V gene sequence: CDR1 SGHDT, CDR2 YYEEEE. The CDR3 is CASSPGGQADYGYTF. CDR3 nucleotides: TGTGCCAGCAGCCCAGGTGGACAGGCGGACTATGGCTACACCTTC.

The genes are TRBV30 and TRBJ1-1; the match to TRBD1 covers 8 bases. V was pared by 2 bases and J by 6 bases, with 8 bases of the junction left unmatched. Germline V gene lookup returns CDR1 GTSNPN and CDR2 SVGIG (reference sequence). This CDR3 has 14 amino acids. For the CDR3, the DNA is TGTGCCTGGAGTACCGGACAGGGAATTCCTGAAGCTTTCTTT. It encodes CAWSTGQGIPEAFF.

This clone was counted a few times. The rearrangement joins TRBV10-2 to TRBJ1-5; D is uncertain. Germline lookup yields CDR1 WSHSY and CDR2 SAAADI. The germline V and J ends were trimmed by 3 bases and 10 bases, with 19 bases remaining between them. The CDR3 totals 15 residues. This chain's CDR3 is CASSDIAGAMGPQHF. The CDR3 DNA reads TGCGCCAGCAGTGATATAGCGGGAGCGATGGGACCCCAGCATTTT.

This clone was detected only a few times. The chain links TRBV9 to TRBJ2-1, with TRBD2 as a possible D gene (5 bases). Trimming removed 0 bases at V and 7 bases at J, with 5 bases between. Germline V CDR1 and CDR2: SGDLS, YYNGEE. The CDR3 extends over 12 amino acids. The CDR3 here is CASSVGTNEQFF. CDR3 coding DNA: TGTGCCAGCAGCGTAGGGACTAATGAGCAGTTCTTC.

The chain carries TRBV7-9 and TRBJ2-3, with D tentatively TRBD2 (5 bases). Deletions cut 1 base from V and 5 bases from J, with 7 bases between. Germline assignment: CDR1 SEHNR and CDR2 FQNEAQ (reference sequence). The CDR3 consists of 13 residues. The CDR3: CASSLGSGDTQYF. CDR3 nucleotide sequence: TGTGCCAGCAGCTTAGGGAGCGGAGATACGCAGTATTTT.

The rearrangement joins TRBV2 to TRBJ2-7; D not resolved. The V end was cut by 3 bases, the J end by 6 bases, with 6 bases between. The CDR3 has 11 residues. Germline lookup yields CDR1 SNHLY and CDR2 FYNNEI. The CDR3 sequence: CASSEAVEQYF. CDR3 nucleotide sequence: TGTGCCAGCAGTGAGGCGGTCGAGCAGTACTTC. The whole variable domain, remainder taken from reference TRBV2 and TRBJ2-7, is EPEVTQTPSHQVTQMGQEVILRCVPISNHLYFYWYRQILGQKVEFLVSFYNNEISEKSEIFDDQFSVERPDGSNFTLKIRSTKLEDSAMYFCASSEAVEQYFGPGTRLTVT.

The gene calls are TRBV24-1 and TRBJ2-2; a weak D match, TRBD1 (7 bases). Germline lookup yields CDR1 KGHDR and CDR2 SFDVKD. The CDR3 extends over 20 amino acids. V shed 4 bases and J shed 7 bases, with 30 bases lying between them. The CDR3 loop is CATSDLGGNRGRGASGELFF. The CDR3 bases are TGTGCCACCAGTGACCTCGGGGGCAACAGGGGCCGTGGGGCCAGCGGGGAGCTGTTTTTT.

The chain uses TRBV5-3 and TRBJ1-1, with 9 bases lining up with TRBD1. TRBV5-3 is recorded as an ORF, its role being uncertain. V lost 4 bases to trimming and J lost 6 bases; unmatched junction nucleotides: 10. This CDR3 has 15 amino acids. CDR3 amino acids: CARSLDRGTYPEAFF. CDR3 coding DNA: TGTGCCAGAAGCCTGGACAGGGGAACGTATCCTGAAGCTTTCTTT.

CDR3 protein: CASSLFPLAGDPSPYNEQFF. CDR3 DNA: TGTGCCAGCAGTTTATTTCCACTAGCGGGGGATCCATCTCCCTACAATGAGCAGTTCTTC. The chain joins TRBV27 to TRBJ2-1; TRBD2 aligns across 11 bases. CDR3 length: 20 residues. The trim removed 1 base at V and 2 bases at J, leaving 13 bases unmatched. Per germline, CDR1 MNHEY and CDR2 SMNVEV (reference sequence).

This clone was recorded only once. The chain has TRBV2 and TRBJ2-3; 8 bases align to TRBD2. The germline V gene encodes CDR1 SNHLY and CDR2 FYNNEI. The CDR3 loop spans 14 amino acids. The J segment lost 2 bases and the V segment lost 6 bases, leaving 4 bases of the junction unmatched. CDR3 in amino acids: CASRGLVNTDTQYF. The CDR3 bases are TGTGCCAGCAGGGGACTAGTAAACACAGATACGCAGTATTTT.